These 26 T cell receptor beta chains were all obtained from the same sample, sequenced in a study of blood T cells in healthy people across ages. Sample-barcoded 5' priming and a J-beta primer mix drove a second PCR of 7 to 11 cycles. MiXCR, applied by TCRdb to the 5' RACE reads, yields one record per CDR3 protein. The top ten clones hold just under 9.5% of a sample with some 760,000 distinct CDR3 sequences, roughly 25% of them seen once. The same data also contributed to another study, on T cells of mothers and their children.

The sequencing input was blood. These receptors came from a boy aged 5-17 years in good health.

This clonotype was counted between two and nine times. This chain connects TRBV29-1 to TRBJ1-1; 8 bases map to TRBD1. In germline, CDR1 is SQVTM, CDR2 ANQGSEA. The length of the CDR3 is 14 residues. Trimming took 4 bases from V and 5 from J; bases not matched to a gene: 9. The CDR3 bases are TGCAGCGTTGCTTTTGGAACAGGGGGGACTGAAGCTTTCTTT. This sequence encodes CSVAFGTGGTEAFF. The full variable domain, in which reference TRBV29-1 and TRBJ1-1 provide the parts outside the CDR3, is SAVISQKPSRDICQRGTSLTIQCQVDSQVTMMFWYRQQPGQSLTLIATANQGSEATYESGFVIDKFPISRPNLTFSTLTVSNMSPEDSSIYLCSVAFGTGGTEAFFGQGTRLTVV.

CDR3 sequence reads: CASSSRTSGFMETQYF. Here the CDR3 DNA reads TGCGCCAGCAGCTCTAGGACTAGCGGGTTTATGGAGACCCAGTACTTC. J is TRBJ2-5 and V is TRBV5-1, with 11 bases identical to TRBD2. V dropped 3 bases and J dropped 5; count of bases not matched to a gene: 9. CDR3 length: 16 amino acids. In germline, CDR1 is SGHRS, CDR2 YFSETQ.

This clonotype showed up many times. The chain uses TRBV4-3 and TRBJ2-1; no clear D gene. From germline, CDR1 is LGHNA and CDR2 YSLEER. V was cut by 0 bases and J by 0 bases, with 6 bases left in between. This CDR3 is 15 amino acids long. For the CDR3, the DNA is TGCGCCAGCAGCCAAGACAGGAGCTCCTACAATGAGCAGTTCTTC. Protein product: CASSQDRSSYNEQFF.

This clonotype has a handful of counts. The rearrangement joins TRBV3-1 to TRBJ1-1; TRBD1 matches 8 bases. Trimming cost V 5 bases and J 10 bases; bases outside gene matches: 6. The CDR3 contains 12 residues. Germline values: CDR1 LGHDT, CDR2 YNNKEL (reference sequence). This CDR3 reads CASSSQGDVAFF. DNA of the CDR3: TGTGCCAGCAGCTCACAGGGGGATGTAGCTTTCTTT.

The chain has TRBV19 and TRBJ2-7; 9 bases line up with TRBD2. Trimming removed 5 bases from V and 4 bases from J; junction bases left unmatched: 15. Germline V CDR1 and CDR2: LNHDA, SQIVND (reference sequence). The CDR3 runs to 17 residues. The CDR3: CASSDLGPAGGLYEQYF. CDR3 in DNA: TGTGCCAGTAGTGACCTGGGGCCAGCGGGAGGATTGTACGAGCAGTACTTC.

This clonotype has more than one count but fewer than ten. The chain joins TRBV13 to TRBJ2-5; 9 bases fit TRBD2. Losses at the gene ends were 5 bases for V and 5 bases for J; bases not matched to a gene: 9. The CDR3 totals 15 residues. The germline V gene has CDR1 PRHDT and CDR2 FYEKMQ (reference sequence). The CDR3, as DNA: TGTGCCAGCAGCCCACGAGCGGGAGGTGCGGAGACCCAGTACTTC. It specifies CASSPRAGGAETQYF.

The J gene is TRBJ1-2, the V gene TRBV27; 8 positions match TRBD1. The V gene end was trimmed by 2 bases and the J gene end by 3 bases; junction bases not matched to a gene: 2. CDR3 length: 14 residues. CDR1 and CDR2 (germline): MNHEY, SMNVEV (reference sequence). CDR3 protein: CASSLQGAHYGYTF. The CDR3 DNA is TGTGCCAGCAGTTTACAGGGGGCTCACTATGGCTACACCTTC.

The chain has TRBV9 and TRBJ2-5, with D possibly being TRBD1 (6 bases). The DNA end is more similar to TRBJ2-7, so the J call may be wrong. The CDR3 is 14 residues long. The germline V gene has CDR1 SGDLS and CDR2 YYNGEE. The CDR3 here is CASSVQGLHYEQYF. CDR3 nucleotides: TGTGCCAGCAGCGTTCAGGGGCTCCACTACGAGCAGTACTTC.

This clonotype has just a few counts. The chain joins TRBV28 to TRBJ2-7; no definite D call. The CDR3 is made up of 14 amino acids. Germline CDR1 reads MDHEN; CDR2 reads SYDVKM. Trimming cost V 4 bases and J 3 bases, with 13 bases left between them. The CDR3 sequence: CASSSEFLYYEQYF. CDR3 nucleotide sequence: TGTGCCAGCAGTTCCGAGTTCCTTTACTACGAGCAGTACTTC.

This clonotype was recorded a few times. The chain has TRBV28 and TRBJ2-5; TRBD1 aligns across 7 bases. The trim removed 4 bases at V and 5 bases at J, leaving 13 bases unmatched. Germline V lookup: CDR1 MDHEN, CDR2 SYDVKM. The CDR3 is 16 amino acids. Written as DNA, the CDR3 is TGTGCCAGCAGTTCCCCATCGAGGGGGCTAGGGGAGACCCAGTACTTC. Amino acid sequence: CASSSPSRGLGETQYF. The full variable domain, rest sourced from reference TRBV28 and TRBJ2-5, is DVKVTQSSRYLVKRTGEKVFLECVQDMDHENMFWYRQDPGLGLRLIYFSYDVKMKEKGDIPEGYSVSREKKERFSLILESASTNQTSMYLCASSSPSRGLGETQYFGPGTRLLVL.

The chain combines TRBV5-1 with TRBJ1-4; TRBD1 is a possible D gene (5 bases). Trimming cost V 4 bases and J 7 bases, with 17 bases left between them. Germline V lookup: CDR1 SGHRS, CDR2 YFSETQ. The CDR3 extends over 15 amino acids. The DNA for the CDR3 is TGCGCCAGCAGCATTGCAGGGAACGCGGGTGAAAAACTGTTTTTT. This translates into CASSIAGNAGEKLFF. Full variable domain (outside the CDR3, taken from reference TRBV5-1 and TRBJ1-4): KAGVTQTPRYLIKTRGQQVTLSCSPISGHRSVSWYQQTPGQGLQFLFEYFSETQRNKGNFPGRFSGRQFSNSRSEMNVSTLELGDSALYLCASSIAGNAGEKLFFGSGTQLSVL.

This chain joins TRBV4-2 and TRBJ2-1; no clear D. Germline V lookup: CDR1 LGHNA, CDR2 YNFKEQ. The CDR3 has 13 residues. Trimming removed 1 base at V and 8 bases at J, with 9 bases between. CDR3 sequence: CASSQVGLDEQFF. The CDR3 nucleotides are TGTGCCAGCAGCCAAGTTGGCCTCGATGAGCAGTTCTTC.

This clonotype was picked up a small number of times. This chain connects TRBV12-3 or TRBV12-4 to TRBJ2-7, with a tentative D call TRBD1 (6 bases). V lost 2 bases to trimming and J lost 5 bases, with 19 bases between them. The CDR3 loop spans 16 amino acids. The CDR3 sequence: CASSLHPSGELNEQYF. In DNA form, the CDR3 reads TGTGCCAGCAGTTTACACCCCTCAGGGGAACTCAACGAGCAGTACTTC.

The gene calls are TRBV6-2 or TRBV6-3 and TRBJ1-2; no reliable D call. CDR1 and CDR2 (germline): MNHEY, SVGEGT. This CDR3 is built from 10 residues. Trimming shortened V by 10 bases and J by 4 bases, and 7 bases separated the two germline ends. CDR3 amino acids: CATGSYGYTF. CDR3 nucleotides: TGTGCCACCGGATCCTATGGCTACACCTTC.

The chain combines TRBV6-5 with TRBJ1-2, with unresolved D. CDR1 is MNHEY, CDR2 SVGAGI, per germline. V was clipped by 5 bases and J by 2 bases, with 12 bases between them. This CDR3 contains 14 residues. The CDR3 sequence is CASSSPTENYGYTF. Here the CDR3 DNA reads TGTGCCAGCAGTAGCCCTACCGAGAACTATGGCTACACCTTC.

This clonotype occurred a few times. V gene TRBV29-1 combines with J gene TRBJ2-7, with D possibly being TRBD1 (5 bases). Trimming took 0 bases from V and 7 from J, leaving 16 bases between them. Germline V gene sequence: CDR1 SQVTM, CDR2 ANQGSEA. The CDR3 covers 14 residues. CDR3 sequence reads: CSVEDPLEQEEQYF. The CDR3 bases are TGCAGCGTTGAAGATCCCCTAGAACAGGAAGAGCAGTACTTC.

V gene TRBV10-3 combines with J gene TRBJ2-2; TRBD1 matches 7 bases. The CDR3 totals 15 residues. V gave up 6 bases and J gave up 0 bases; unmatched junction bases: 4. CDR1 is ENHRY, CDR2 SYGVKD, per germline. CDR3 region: CAISPGTANTGELFF. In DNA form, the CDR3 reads TGTGCCATCAGCCCGGGGACAGCGAACACCGGGGAGCTGTTTTTT.

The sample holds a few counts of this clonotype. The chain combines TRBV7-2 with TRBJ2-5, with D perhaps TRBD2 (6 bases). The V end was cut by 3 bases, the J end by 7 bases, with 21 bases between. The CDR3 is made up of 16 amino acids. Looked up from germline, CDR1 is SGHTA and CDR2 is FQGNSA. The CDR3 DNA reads TGTGCCAGCAGCTTGGCCCCATCGGGGTGGGGAGGGACCCAGTACTTC. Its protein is CASSLAPSGWGGTQYF. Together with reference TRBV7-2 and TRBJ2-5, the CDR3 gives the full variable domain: GAGVSQSPSNKVTEKGKDVELRCDPISGHTALYWYRQSLGQGLEFLIYFQGNSAPDKSGLPSDRFSAERTGGSVSTLTIQRTQQEDSAVYLCASSLAPSGWGGTQYFGPGTRLLVL.

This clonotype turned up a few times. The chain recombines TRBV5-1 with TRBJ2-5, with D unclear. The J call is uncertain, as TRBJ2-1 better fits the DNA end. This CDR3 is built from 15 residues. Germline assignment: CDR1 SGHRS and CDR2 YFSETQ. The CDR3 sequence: CASSLDSNVDNEQFF. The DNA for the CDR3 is TGCGCCAGCAGCTTGGACTCCAATGTAGACAATGAGCAGTTCTTC.

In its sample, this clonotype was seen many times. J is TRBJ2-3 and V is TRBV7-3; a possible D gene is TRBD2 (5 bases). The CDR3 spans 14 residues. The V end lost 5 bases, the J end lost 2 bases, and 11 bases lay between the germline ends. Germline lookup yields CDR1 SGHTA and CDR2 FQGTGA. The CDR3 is CASSPGLITDTQYF. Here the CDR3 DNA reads TGTGCCAGCAGCCCTGGACTTATCACAGATACGCAGTATTTT.

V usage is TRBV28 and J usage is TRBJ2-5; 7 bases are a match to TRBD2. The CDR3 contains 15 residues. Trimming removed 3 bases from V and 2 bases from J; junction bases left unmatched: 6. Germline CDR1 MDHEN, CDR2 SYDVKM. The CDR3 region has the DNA TGTGCCAGCAGTTTGATTTCGGGGGGTCAAGAGACCCAGTACTTC. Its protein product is CASSLISGGQETQYF.

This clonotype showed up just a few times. The CDR3 DNA reads TGTGCTAGTGGTTTTCGGACCAACGAGCAGTACTTC. It codes for CASGFRTNEQYF. This chain links TRBV12-5 with TRBJ2-7, with D uncertain. Germline-derived CDR1 and CDR2 are LGHNT and FRNRAP. Deletions cut 3 bases from V and 5 bases from J, with 8 bases between. CDR3 length: 12 amino acids.

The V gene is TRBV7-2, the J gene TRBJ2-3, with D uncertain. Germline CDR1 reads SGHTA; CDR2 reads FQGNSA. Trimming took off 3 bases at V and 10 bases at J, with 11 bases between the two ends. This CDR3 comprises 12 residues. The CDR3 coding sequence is TGTGCCAGCAGCTTCCCAACAGCCTCGCAGTATTTT. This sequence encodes CASSFPTASQYF.

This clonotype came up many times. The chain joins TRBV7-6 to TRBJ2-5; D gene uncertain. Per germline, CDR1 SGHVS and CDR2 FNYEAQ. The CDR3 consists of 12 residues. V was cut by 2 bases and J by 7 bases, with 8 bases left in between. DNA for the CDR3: TGTGCCAGCAGCTTAATGACGGGGACCCAGTACTTC. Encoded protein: CASSLMTGTQYF.

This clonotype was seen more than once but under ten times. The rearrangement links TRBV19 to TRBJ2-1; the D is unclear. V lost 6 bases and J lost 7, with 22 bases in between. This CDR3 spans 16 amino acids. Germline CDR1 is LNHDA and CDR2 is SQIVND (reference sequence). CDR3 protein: CASRKYDSPLANEQFF. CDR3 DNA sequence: TGTGCCAGTAGGAAATACGACTCGCCCCTCGCTAATGAGCAGTTCTTC.

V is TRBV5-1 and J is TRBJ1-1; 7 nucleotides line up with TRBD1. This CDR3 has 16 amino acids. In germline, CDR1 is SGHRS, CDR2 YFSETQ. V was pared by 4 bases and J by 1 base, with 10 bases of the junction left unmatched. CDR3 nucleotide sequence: TGCGCCAGCAGCAGCCTTTGGGACAGTAAGAACACTGAAGCTTTCTTT. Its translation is CASSSLWDSKNTEAFF.